This TCR beta chain was found in a study of shared clonotypes between healthy human individuals. The repertoire was sequenced with immunoSEQ multiplex PCR; TCRdb's copy has only in-frame clones and lacks some. The table shows nearly 600,000 clones, with roughly 95% occurring only once. Only CD45RO-negative cells positively selected for CCR7 counted as naive CD8 cells, so terminally differentiated effector memory CD45RA+ cells were excluded. The receptor was derived from a woman younger than 45 in good health. The sequencing sample was made of naive CD8+ T cells sorted from blood.

The CDR3 nucleotides are TGCGCCAGCAGCCACGAACAGGCCACCTACGAGCAGTACTTC. Translating it yields CASSHEQATYEQYF. The chain recombines TRBV4-1 with TRBJ2-7, with D possibly TRBD1 on 5 matching bases. Germline V gene lookup returns CDR1 MGHRA and CDR2 YSYEKL. The CDR3 consists of 14 residues. V was trimmed by 3 bases and J by 2 bases, leaving 11 bases between them.